One sample yielded the 27 T cell receptor beta chains listed below, sequenced in a study of T cell changes during pregnancy in multiple sclerosis. Assay: immunoSEQ multiplex PCR; the TCRdb copy retains only in-frame clones and omits some. The data show tens of thousands of clones, about 93% seen once. Sample: peripheral blood, taken in the third trimester of pregnancy. The receptors stem from a female donor in good health, enrolled as a control in a pregnancy study.

J is TRBJ2-1 and V is TRBV5-4; 7 nucleotides agree with TRBD1. The CDR3 is made up of 15 amino acids. Trimming cost V 4 bases and J 6 bases; bases outside gene matches: 10. Germline V lookup: CDR1 SGHNT, CDR2 YYREEE (reference sequence). The CDR3 region is CASSPGQHEFNEQFF. CDR3 coding DNA: TGTGCCAGCAGCCCGGGACAGCATGAATTCAATGAGCAGTTCTTC.

This chain links TRBV6-5 with TRBJ2-2; TRBD1 matches at 7 bases. This CDR3 contains 15 residues. Per the germline V gene, CDR1 is MNHEY and CDR2 is SVGAGI. The V gene end was trimmed by 5 bases and the J gene end by 6 bases; junction bases not matched to a gene: 9. CDR3 sequence: CASSNRDSVPGELFF. Written as DNA, the CDR3 is TGTGCCAGCAGTAACCGGGACAGCGTCCCCGGGGAGCTGTTTTTT.

The chain has TRBV6-6 and TRBJ2-5; the D gene is possibly TRBD1 (6 bases). V was cut by 0 bases and J by 4 bases, with 9 bases left in between. Looked up from germline, CDR1 is MNHNY and CDR2 is SVGAGI (reference sequence). The CDR3 sequence is 14 residues long. CDR3 in DNA: TGTGCCAGCAGTTACTCGTCAGGGGTAGAGACCCAGTACTTC. It is translated as CASSYSSGVETQYF.

This chain uses TRBV27 with TRBJ1-1, with D tentatively TRBD1 (5 bases). Germline CDR1 reads MNHEY; CDR2 reads SMNVEV (reference sequence). The CDR3 has 14 residues. V was pared by 6 bases and J by 0 bases, with 11 bases between. The CDR3 is CASREQVVNTEAFF. The CDR3 DNA sequence: TGTGCCAGCAGGGAACAGGTAGTGAACACTGAAGCTTTCTTT.

This chain joins TRBV5-6 and TRBJ2-7, with 7 nucleotides matching TRBD1. The CDR3 runs 14 residues. Germline CDR1 SGHDT, CDR2 YYEEEE. The junction had 5 bases not matched to a gene; V was cut back by 1 base and J by 4 bases. In nucleotides, the CDR3 is TGTGCCAGCAGCTTGCAAGGCAGGGGGTACGAGCAGTACTTC. Its protein is CASSLQGRGYEQYF. Full variable domain (outside the CDR3, taken from reference TRBV5-6 and TRBJ2-7): DAGVTQSPTHLIKTRGQQVTLRCSPKSGHDTVSWYQQALGQGPQFIFQYYEEEERQRGNFPDRFSGHQFPNYSSELNVNALLLGDSALYLCASSLQGRGYEQYFGPGTRLTVT.

The rearrangement links TRBV19 to TRBJ2-7; 13 bases map to TRBD2. CDR1 and CDR2 from the germline V gene are LNHDA and SQIVND (reference sequence). V shed 6 bases, J shed 5 bases, and the junction held 7 bases outside the gene matches. There are 15 residues in the CDR3. The CDR3 loop is CASSVGTSGINEQYF. CDR3 bases: TGTGCCAGTAGCGTCGGGACTAGCGGGATCAACGAGCAGTACTTC.

This clone was seen a few times. V usage is TRBV7-9 and J usage is TRBJ2-1, with 9 nucleotides matching TRBD2. This CDR3 spans 13 amino acids. V shed 8 bases and J 3 bases; nucleotides not matched to a gene: 2. Germline loops: CDR1 SEHNR, CDR2 FQNEAQ (reference sequence). Here the CDR3 DNA reads TGTGCCAGCCGGCGGGAGGGCTACAATGAGCAGTTCTTC. Its translation: CASRREGYNEQFF.

The chain links TRBV18 to TRBJ2-5, with TRBD2 matching 11 bases. Losses at the gene ends were 9 bases for V and 1 base for J; bases not matched to a gene: 4. The CDR3 has 14 amino acids. The germline CDR1 and CDR2 sequences are KGHSH and LQKENI. The chain's CDR3 is CARPGLAAQETQYF. The DNA for the CDR3 is TGTGCCAGGCCGGGACTAGCGGCCCAAGAGACCCAGTACTTC.

The chain is built from TRBV7-6 and TRBJ2-1; TRBD2 is a possible D gene (5 bases). The ends were cut back, 2 bases at V and 0 bases at J, with 11 bases in the middle. CDR1 and CDR2 (germline): SGHVS, FNYEAQ. This CDR3 is 16 amino acids long. The chain's CDR3 is CASSLLGGPSYNEQFF. In DNA form, the CDR3 reads TGTGCCAGCAGCTTATTAGGAGGACCCTCCTACAATGAGCAGTTCTTC.

This chain connects TRBV28 to TRBJ2-7; D possibly corresponds to TRBD1 (5 bases). The CDR3 runs to 16 residues. In germline, CDR1 is MDHEN, CDR2 SYDVKM. Trimming left V 6 bases short and J 0 bases short, with 18 bases between. In nucleotides, the CDR3 is TGTGCCAGCAGCCCCCTCGGGCAGGGATACTCCTACGAGCAGTACTTC. Translated, it gives CASSPLGQGYSYEQYF.

V usage is TRBV19 and J usage is TRBJ2-1, with a possible D match to TRBD2 (6 bases). There are 15 residues in the CDR3. V was clipped by 5 bases and J by 7 bases, with 18 bases between them. Germline V gene lookup returns CDR1 LNHDA and CDR2 SQIVND (reference sequence). CDR3 residues: CASSATSSPFNEQFF. The CDR3 DNA sequence: TGTGCCAGTAGTGCGACTAGTTCACCGTTTAATGAGCAGTTCTTC.

This clone was observed a few times. The chain joins TRBV5-1 to TRBJ1-1, with 9 bases that match TRBD1. V lost 1 base to trimming and J lost 10 bases; unmatched junction nucleotides: 11. Germline loops: CDR1 SGHRS, CDR2 YFSETQ. This CDR3 is 15 amino acids long. The CDR3 loop reads CASSLTPGTGSRAFF. The CDR3 coding sequence is TGCGCCAGCAGCTTGACACCCGGGACAGGGAGTAGAGCTTTCTTT.

This clone is a singleton in its sample. The J gene is TRBJ2-2, the V gene TRBV5-6, with D uncertain. V was cut by 4 bases and J by 2 bases, with 9 bases left in between. The CDR3 spans 14 residues. Germline loops: CDR1 SGHDT, CDR2 YYEEEE. CDR3 region: CASSPLVNTGELFF. The CDR3 DNA is TGTGCCAGCAGCCCCCTTGTTAACACCGGGGAGCTGTTTTTT.

This rearrangement joins TRBV5-1 to TRBJ2-1; 7 bases are a match to TRBD2. The CDR3 covers 14 residues. V lost 9 bases, J lost 3 bases, and 9 bases stayed unmatched. Germline V gives CDR1 SGHRS, CDR2 YFSETQ. Written as DNA, the CDR3 is TGCGCCACCACCTCTAGCGGAGGCTACAATGAGCAGTTCTTC. This sequence encodes CATTSSGGYNEQFF.

Details on this clone: This same CDR3 is encoded by further DNA sequences in the sample. The rearrangement links TRBV7-9 to TRBJ2-3; 13 positions match TRBD2. Germline CDR1 is SEHNR and CDR2 is FQNEAQ (reference sequence). CDR3 length: 16 residues. The junction had 4 bases not matched to a gene; V was cut back by 5 bases and J by 2 bases. CDR3 in DNA: TGTGCCAGCAGCCTCACTAGCGGGAGGGCCACAGATACGCAGTATTTT. Amino acids: CASSLTSGRATDTQYF.

The CDR3 nucleotides read TGTGCCAGCAGCTTGGGACTAGCGAGCGAGCAGTACTTC. Translating gives CASSLGLASEQYF. The rearrangement links TRBV7-2 to TRBJ2-7; 10 bases are shared with TRBD2. Germline V CDR1 and CDR2: SGHTA, FQGNSA. The CDR3 sequence is 13 residues long. Trimming took 3 bases from V and 6 from J; bases not matched to a gene: 2.

This chain links TRBV27 with TRBJ2-7, with 7 bases fitting TRBD2. V shed 5 bases, J shed 6 bases, and the junction held 13 bases outside the gene matches. The CDR3 length is 15 residues. Germline CDR1 MNHEY, CDR2 SMNVEV (reference sequence). The CDR3 nucleotides read TGTGCCAGCAGTCGTATTGCGGGAGTAATAGGCGAGCAGTACTTC. Amino acid sequence: CASSRIAGVIGEQYF.

V is TRBV5-6 and J is TRBJ1-1, with D possibly TRBD1 on 6 matching bases. Trimming shortened V by 2 bases and J by 6 bases, and 14 bases separated the two germline ends. From germline, CDR1 is SGHDT and CDR2 YYEEEE. CDR3 size: 14 residues. This chain's CDR3 is CASSLGGRHPEAFF. CDR3 coding DNA: TGTGCCAGCAGCTTAGGGGGAAGGCATCCTGAAGCTTTCTTT.

The genes are TRBV29-1 and TRBJ1-2; perhaps TRBD1 as D (6 bases). The germline gives CDR1 SQVTM, CDR2 ANQGSEA. This CDR3 region has 12 residues. The germline V and J ends were trimmed by 6 bases and 3 bases, with 11 bases remaining between them. The CDR3 loop is CSVSDSYYGYTF. Here the CDR3 DNA reads TGCAGCGTCTCGGACAGCTACTATGGCTACACCTTC.

About this clone itself: Other DNA sequences in the sample encode the same CDR3. The genes are TRBV19 and TRBJ1-5, with 8 bases lining up with TRBD1. The CDR3 length is 14 residues. V gave up 4 bases and J gave up 2 bases; unmatched junction bases: 1. CDR1 LNHDA and CDR2 SQIVND come from the germline V gene (reference sequence). CDR3 DNA: TGTGCCAGTAGTACAGGGGGCGGCAATCAGCCCCAGCATTTT. It yields the protein CASSTGGGNQPQHF.

The rearrangement joins TRBV19 to TRBJ1-1; D perhaps matches TRBD1 (5 bases). This CDR3 contains 13 residues. Germline V CDR1 and CDR2: LNHDA, SQIVND (reference sequence). V lost 8 bases to trimming and J lost 3 bases, with 13 bases between them. The CDR3 region is CASGFRADTEAFF. The CDR3 nucleotides are TGTGCCAGTGGGTTCAGGGCGGACACTGAAGCTTTCTTT.

A remark on this clone: The identical CDR3 is also encoded by other nucleotide sequences in the sample. This rearrangement joins TRBV28 to TRBJ1-2, with a possible D match to TRBD1 (5 bases). The V gene lost 3 bases and the J gene lost 5 bases, with 7 bases spanning the gap. The CDR3 contains 12 residues. Per the germline V gene, CDR1 is MDHEN and CDR2 is SYDVKM. For the CDR3, the DNA is TGTGCCAGCAGTTTTAGGGGTTATGGCTACACCTTC. Its protein is CASSFRGYGYTF.

This clone was seen a few times. This sequence joins TRBV28 and TRBJ1-2; maybe TRBD1 (5 bases). V gave up 5 bases and J gave up 6 bases, with 16 bases separating them. Germline V lookup: CDR1 MDHEN, CDR2 SYDVKM. The CDR3 sequence is 14 residues long. CDR3 residues: CASSGGGRVDGYTF. CDR3 nucleotides: TGTGCCAGCAGTGGGGGTGGGAGGGTAGATGGCTACACCTTC.

V usage is TRBV9 and J usage is TRBJ2-5; 8 bases fit TRBD2. Germline values: CDR1 SGDLS, CDR2 YYNGEE. The junction had 6 bases not matched to a gene; V was cut back by 4 bases and J by 4 bases. CDR3 length: 14 amino acids. CDR3 DNA: TGTGCCAGCAGCCTTACTCTAGCGGGAGAGACCCAGTACTTC. Residues: CASSLTLAGETQYF.

This clone was detected only once. The gene calls are TRBV28 and TRBJ2-7; a possible D gene is TRBD2 (7 bases). The CDR3 is 14 amino acids. V shed 8 bases and J shed 6 bases, with 20 bases lying between them. Germline V gene data show CDR1 as MDHEN and CDR2 as SYDVKM. The CDR3 nucleotides are TGTGCCAGCGGCCTGGGCGGGGGCTACATCGAGCAGTACTTC. Translating it yields CASGLGGGYIEQYF.

This chain uses TRBV7-9 with TRBJ1-4; D is ambiguous. Germline CDR1 is SEHNR and CDR2 is FQNEAQ (reference sequence). The CDR3 loop spans 14 amino acids. Trimming shortened V by 3 bases and J by 4 bases, and 9 bases separated the two germline ends. The CDR3 here is CASSFYGINEKLFF. In DNA form, the CDR3 reads TGTGCCAGCAGCTTTTACGGGATTAATGAAAAACTGTTTTTT.

The chain is built from TRBV28 and TRBJ2-7, with a weak D call TRBD2 (5 bases). Trimming removed 6 bases from V and 0 bases from J, with 12 bases in between. Germline V lookup: CDR1 MDHEN, CDR2 SYDVKM. This CDR3 has 14 amino acids. The CDR3 nucleotides are TGTGCCAGCAGCCCGACGGGGTTCTCCTACGAGCAGTACTTC. As protein: CASSPTGFSYEQYF.